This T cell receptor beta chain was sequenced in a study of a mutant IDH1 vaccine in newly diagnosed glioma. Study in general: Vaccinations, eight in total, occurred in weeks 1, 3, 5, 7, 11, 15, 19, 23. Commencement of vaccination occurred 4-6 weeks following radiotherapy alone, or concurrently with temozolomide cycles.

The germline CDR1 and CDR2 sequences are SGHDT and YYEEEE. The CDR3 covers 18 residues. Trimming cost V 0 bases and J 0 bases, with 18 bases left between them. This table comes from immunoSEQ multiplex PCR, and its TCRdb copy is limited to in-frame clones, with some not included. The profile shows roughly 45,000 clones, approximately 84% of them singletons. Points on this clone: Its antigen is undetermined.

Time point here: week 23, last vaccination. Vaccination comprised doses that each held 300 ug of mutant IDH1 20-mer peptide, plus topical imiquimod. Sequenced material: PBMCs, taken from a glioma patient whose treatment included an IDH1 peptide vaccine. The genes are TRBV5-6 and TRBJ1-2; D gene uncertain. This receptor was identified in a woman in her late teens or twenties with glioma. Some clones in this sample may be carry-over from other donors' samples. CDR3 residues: CASSLAGVALGANYGYTF. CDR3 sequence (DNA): TGTGCCAGCAGCTTGGCTGGGGTCGCGCTCGGGGCTAACTATGGCTACACCTTC.